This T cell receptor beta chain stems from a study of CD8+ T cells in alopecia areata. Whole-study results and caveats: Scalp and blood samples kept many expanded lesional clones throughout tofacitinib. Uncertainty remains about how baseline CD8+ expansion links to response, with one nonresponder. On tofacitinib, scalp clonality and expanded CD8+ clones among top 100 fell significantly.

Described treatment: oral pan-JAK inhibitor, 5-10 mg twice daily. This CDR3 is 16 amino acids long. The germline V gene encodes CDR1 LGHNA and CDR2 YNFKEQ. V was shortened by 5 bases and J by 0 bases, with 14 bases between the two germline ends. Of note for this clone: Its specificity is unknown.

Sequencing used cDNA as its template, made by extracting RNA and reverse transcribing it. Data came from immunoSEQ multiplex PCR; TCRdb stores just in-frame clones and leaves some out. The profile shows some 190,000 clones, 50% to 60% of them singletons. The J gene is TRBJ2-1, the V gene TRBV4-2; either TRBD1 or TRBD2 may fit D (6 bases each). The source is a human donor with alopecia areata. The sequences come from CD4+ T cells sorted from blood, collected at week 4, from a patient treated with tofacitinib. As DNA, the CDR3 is TGTGCCAGCAGCTTAGAGGGGGGCCACTCCTACAATGAGCAGTTCTTC. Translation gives CASSLEGGHSYNEQFF.